This T cell receptor (beta chain) was obtained from a study of OX40 agonist ivuxolimab in advanced cancers. Looked up from germline, CDR1 is MDHEN and CDR2 is SYDVKM. The V gene lost 6 bases and the J gene lost 4 bases, with 8 bases spanning the gap. This CDR3 region has 12 residues. Of note for this clone: This specimen includes other DNA sequences encoding the same CDR3.

TCRdb keeps only in-frame clones here, not all; method: immunoSEQ multiplex PCR. The table records about 86,000 clones, about 90% of them present only once. The specimen comprised CD4+ or CD8+ T cells sorted from blood, sampled in a trial of the OX40 agonist ivuxolimab. The TCR was taken from an adult with an advanced solid tumor such as melanoma, head and neck, liver or kidney cancer. This sequence joins TRBV28 and TRBJ2-3; D gene uncertain. The CDR3 DNA reads as TGTGCCAGCAGATCACGGGCAGATACGCAGTATTTT. Translating gives CASRSRADTQYF. Based on the CDR3 plus reference TRBV28 and TRBJ2-3, the full variable domain is DVKVTQSSRYLVKRTGEKVFLECVQDMDHENMFWYRQDPGLGLRLIYFSYDVKMKEKGDIPEGYSVSREKKERFSLILESASTNQTSMYLCASRSRADTQYFGPGTRLTVL.